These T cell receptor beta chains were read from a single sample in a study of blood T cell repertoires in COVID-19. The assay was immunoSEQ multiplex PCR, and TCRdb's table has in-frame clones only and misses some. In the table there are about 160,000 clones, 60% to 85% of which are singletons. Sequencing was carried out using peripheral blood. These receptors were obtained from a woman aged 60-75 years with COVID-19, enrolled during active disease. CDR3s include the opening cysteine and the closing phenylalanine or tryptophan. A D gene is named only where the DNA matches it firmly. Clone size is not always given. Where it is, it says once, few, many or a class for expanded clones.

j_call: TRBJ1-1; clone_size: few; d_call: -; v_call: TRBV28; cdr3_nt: TGTGCCAGCAGTTTCCGGGGTGTAGCTTTCTTT; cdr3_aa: CASSFRGVAFF
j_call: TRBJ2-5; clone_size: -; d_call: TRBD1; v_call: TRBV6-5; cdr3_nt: TGTGCCAGCAGTCGAACAGGGGGCGTGAAAGAGACCCAGTACTTC; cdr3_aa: CASSRTGGVKETQYF
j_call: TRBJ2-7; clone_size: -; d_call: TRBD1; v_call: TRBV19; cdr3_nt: TGTGCCAGTAGTAGCGACAGGGACAGGTCCGAGCAGTACTTC; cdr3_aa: CASSSDRDRSEQYF
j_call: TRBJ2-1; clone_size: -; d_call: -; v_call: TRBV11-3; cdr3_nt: TGTGCCAGCAGCTTAGCGGCTAGGTTCTACAATGAGCAGTTCTTC; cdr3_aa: CASSLAARFYNEQFF
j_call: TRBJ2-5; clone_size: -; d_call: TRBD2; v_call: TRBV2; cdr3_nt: TGTGCCAGCAGTGATGCCCTAGCGGGGCAAGAGACCCAGTACTTC; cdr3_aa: CASSDALAGQETQYF
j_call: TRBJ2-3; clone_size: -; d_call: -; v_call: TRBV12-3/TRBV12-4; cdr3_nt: TGTGCCAGCAGACCGCCGGCAGCGACGCAGTATTTT; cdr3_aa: CASRPPAATQYF
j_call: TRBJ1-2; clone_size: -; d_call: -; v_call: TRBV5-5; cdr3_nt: TGTGCCAGCAGCTTGGCCGGGATTTCCTATGGCTACACCTTC; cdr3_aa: CASSLAGISYGYTF
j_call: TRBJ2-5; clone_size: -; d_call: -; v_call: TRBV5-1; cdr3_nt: TGCGCCAGCAGCTTCTCTCGGGGAGAGGAGACCCAGTACTTC; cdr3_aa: CASSFSRGEETQYF
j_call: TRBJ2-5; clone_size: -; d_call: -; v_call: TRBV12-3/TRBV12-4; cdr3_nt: TGTGCCAGCAGTATACGACGGGGGGAGACCCAGTACTTC; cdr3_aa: CASSIRRGETQYF
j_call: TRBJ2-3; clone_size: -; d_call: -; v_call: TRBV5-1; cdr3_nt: TGCGCCAGCAGCTTGGATACAGTTCAAACAGATACGCAGTATTTT; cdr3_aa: CASSLDTVQTDTQYF
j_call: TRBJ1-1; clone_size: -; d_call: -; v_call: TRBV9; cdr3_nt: TGTGCCAGCAGCCAGGATCAAAAGCACATGAACACTGAAGCTTTCTTT; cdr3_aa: CASSQDQKHMNTEAFF
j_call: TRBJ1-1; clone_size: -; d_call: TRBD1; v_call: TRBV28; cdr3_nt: TGTGCCAGCAGTTCCTACAGGGGGCAGACTGAAGCTTTCTTT; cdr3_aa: CASSSYRGQTEAFF
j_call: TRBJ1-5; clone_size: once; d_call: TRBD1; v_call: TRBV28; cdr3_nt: TGTGCCAGCTTGGACAGGGGGCACGGTCAGCCCCAGCATTTT; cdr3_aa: CASLDRGHGQPQHF
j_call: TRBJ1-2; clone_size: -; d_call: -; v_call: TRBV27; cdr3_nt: TGTGCCAGCAGTCGAGCCGGAGCAGACTATGGCTACACCTTC; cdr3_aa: CASSRAGADYGYTF
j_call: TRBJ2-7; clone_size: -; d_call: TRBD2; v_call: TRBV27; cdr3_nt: TGTGCCAGCAGTTTGACGCGGGGGACGCCCTACGAGCAGTACTTC; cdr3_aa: CASSLTRGTPYEQYF
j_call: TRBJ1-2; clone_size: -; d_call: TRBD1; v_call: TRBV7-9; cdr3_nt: TGTGCCAGCAGCTCGGGACGGGACAGGGAACCCACTAACTATGGCTACACCTTC; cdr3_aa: CASSSGRDREPTNYGYTF
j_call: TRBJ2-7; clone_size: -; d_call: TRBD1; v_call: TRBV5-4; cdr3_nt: TGTGCCAGCAGCTTGGCCGGGACAGGGTACTACGAGCAGTACTTC; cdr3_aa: CASSLAGTGYYEQYF
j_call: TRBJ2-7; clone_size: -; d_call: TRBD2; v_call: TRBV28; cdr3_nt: TGTGCCAGCAGCCCTAGACTAGCGGGGGTTTACGAGCAGTACTTC; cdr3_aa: CASSPRLAGVYEQYF
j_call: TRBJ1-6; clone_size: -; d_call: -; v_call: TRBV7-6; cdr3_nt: TGTGCCAGCAGCTTATCGCCGGGGAGAAATTCACCCCTCCACTTT; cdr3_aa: CASSLSPGRNSPLHF
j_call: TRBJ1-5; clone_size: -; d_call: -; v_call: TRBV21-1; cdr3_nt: TGTGCCAGCAGCAAAGTTTCCCCAGGTCTGTGCTATAGCAATCAGCCCCAGCATTTT; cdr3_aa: CASSKVSPGLCYSNQPQHF
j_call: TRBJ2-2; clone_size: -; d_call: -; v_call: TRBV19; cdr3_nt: TGTGCCAGTAGATCCGGGACTGCGAACACCGGGGAGCTGTTTTTT; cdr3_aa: CASRSGTANTGELFF
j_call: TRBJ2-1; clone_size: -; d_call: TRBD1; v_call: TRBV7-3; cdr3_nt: TGTGCCAGCAGCTTAATAAGGGACAGGGGCTCCTACAATGAGCAGTTCTTC; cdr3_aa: CASSLIRDRGSYNEQFF
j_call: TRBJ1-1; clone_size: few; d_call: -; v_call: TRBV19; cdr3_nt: TGTGCCAGTAGATCCGGTGGCAGGTGGAACACTGAAGCTTTCTTT; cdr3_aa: CASRSGGRWNTEAFF
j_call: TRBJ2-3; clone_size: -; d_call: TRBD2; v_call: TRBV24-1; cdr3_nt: TGTGCCACCAGTGATCTAGCGGGGGGCCACGGTGGGCAGTATTTT; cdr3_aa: CATSDLAGGHGGQYF
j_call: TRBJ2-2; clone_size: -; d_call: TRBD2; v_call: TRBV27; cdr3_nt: TGTGCCAGCAGGACTCGGGGGGGATTATTCATCGGGGAGCTGTTTTTT; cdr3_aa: CASRTRGGLFIGELFF
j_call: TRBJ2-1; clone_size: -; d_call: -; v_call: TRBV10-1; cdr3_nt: TGCGCCAGCAGTGAGGGCGGTTTCTCCTACAATGAGCAGTTCTTC; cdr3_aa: CASSEGGFSYNEQFF
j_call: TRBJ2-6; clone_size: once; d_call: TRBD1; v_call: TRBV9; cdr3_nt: TGTGCCAGCAGCGCCACACCCGGGACAGGGACTGGGGCCAACGTCCTGACTTTC; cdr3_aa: CASSATPGTGTGANVLTF
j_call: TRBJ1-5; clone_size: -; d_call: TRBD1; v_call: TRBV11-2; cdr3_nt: TGTGCCAGCAGCTCCTTGACAGGGACGGGACAGCCCCAGCATTTT; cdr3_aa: CASSSLTGTGQPQHF
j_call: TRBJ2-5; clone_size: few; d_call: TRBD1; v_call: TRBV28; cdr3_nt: TGTGCCAGCAGTTTAAGGACAGGGGGCCCAGAGACCCAGTACTTC; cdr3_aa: CASSLRTGGPETQYF
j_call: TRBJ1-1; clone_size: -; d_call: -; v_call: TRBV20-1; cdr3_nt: TGCAGTGCGCGGGCGAACACTGAAGCTTTCTTT; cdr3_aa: CSARANTEAFF
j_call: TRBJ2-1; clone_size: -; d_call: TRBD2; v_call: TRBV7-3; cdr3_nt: TGTGCCAGCAGCTCGGGACTAGCGGGAGGGCCCGGATACAATGAGCAGTTCTTC; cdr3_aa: CASSSGLAGGPGYNEQFF
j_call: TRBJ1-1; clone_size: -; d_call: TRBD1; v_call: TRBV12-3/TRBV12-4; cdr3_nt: TGTGCCAGCAGGCCAGGGGGCAACACTGAAGCTTTCTTT; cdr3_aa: CASRPGGNTEAFF
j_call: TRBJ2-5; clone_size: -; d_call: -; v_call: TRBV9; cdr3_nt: TGTGCCAGCAGCGTAGCACTAGGAGAGACCCAGTACTTC; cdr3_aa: CASSVALGETQYF
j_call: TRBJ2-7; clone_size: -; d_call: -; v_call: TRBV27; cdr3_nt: TGTGCCAGCAGTCCTCCCTCCACTCAGGGCCATAGCTCCTACGAGCAGTACTTC; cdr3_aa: CASSPPSTQGHSSYEQYF
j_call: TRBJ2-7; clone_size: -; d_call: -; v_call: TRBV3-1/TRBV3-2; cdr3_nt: TGTGCCAGCAGCCAGCAGGGCCACGAGCAGTACTTC; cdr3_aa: CASSQQGHEQYF
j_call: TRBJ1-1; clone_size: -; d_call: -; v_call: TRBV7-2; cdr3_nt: TGTGCCAGCAGCCAGTTTCCGGGCACTGAAGCTTTCTTT; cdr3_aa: CASSQFPGTEAFF
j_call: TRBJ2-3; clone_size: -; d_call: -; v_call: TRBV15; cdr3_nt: TGTGCCACCAGCAGAGATCTCGGAGATACGCAGTATTTT; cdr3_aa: CATSRDLGDTQYF
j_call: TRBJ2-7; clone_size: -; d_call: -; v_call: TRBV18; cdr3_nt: TGTGCCAGCTCACCCTTCGCAGGCTACGAGCAGTACTTC; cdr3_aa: CASSPFAGYEQYF
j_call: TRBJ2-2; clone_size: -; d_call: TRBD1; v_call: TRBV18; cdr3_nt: TGTGCCAGCTCACCCGGGACAGGGGGCACCGGGGAGCTGTTTTTT; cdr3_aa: CASSPGTGGTGELFF
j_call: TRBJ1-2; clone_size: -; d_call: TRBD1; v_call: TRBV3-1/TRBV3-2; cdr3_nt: TGTGCCAGCAGCCGCGCCGGGACAGCAGACGGCTACACCTTC; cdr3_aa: CASSRAGTADGYTF
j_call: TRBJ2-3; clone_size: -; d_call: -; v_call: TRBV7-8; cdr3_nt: TGTGCCAGCAGCTTAGCCGGGACTAGCACAGATACGCAGTATTTT; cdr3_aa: CASSLAGTSTDTQYF
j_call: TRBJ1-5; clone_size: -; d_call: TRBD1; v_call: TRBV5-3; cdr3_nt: TGTGCCAGAAGCTTGGAGGACAGGCGTTTAGTGAGCAATCAGCCCCAGCATTTT; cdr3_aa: CARSLEDRRLVSNQPQHF
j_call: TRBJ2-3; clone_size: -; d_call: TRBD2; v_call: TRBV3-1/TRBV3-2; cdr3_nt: TGTGCCAGCAGCCAAGTCGCGGGACTAGCCCCAGATACGCAGTATTTT; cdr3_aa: CASSQVAGLAPDTQYF
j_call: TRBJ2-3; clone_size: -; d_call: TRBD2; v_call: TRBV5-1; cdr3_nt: TGCGCCAGCAGCCGTAGGACTAGAATAGATACGCAGTATTTT; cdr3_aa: CASSRRTRIDTQYF
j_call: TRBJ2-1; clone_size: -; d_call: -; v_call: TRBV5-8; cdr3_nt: TGTGCCAGCAGCTTGGCCCCCAGGGTGGACAATGAGCAGTTCTTC; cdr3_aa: CASSLAPRVDNEQFF
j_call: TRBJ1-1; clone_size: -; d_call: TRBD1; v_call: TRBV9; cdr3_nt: TGTGCCAGCAGCGCCGGGACAGGTGGTCGCACTGAAGCTTTCTTT; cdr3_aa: CASSAGTGGRTEAFF
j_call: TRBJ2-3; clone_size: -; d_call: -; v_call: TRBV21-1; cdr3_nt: TGTGCCAGCAGCCCAATTAACGGGAGGAACACAGATACGCAGTATTTT; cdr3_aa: CASSPINGRNTDTQYF
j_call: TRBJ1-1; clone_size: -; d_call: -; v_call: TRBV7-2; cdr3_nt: TGTGCCAGCAGCGCGCAGGGACTTAACACTGAAGCTTTCTTT; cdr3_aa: CASSAQGLNTEAFF
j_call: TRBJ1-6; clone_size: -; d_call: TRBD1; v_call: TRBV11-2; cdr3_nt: TGTGCCAGCAGCTTACTAAGCAACCTAGGACAGGGGAGTACTTCACCCCTCCACTTT; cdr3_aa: CASSLLSNLGQGSTSPLHF
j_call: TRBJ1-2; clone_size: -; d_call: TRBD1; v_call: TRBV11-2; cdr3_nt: TGTGCCAGCAGCCCCCGACAGGGGCAGGGGTATGGCTACACCTTC; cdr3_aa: CASSPRQGQGYGYTF
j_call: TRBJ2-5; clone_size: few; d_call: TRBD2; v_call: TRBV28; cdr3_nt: TGTGCCAGCACTTTAGCGGGATTGGGCTCGGAGACCCAGTACTTC; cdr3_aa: CASTLAGLGSETQYF
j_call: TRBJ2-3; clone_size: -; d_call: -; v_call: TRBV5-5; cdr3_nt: TGTGCCAGCAGCTCAGGACAAGACACAGATACGCAGTATTTT; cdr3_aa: CASSSGQDTDTQYF
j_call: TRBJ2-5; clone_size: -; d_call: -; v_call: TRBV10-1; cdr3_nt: TGCGCCAGCAGTGACGAGAGAGGAGGGACCCAGTACTTC; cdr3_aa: CASSDERGGTQYF
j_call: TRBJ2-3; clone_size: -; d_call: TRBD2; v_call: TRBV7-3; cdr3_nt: TGTGCCAGCAGCCCCGGCGGGGGACTAGGCACAGATACGCAGTATTTT; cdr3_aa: CASSPGGGLGTDTQYF
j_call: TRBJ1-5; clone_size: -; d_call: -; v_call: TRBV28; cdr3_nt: TGTGCCAGTGATAATAAGGGGGAACAGCCCCAGCATTTT; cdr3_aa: CASDNKGEQPQHF